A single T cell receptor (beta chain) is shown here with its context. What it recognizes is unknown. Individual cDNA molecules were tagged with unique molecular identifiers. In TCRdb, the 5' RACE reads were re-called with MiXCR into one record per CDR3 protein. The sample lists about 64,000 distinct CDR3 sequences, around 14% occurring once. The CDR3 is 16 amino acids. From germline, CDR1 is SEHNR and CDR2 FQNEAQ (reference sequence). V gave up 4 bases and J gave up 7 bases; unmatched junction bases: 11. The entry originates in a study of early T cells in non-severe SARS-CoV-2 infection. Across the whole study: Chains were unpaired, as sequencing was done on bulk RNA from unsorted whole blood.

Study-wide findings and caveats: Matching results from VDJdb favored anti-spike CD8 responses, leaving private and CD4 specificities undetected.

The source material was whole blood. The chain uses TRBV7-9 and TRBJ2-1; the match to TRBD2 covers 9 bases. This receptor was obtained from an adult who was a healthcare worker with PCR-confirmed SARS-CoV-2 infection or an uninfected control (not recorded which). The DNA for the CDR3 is TGTGCCAGCAGCTCCCCCGGTCGGAGCGGGGGGAATGAGCAGTTCTTC. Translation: CASSSPGRSGGNEQFF.